This TCR beta chain was found in a study of CD8+CD57+ T cells in acquired aplastic anemia. Turning to the study itself: The DNA of sorted CD4+ and CD8+ cells averaged 3.2 ug.

Whoever was chosen for sequencing had shown CD8+CD57+ cell expansion by flow cytometry. The patients, all of them, had severe acquired aplastic anemia. Turning to this clonotype: Its target is unknown.

Study-wide results and limits: Statistical testing detected no significant gap in CD8+ Simpson's diversity between patients and controls. In common between the patients and the controls were approximately 28 CD8+ CDR3 sequences.

Germline assignment: CDR1 MNHEY and CDR2 SVGAGI. CDR3 length: 15 residues. Between the trimmed V and J ends, which lost 2 bases and 0 bases, there was a span of 5 bases. Genomic DNA acted as the template from which TCR beta VDJ combination and CDR3 sequence profiling were carried out. TCRdb analysed the reads with MiXCR anew, one entry per CDR3 protein. There are 150,000 to 200,000 distinct CDR3 sequences in the sample; nearly 50% occur only once, and approximately 9.4% lies in the top ten. Material for sequencing was sorted CD4+, CD8+, or CD8+CD57+ T cells (not recorded which) from PBMCs. The source is a human donor with aplastic anemia. The V and J genes are TRBV6-5 and TRBJ2-6; D unclear. The CDR3 DNA reads as TGTGCCAGCAGTTACACAGTCTCTGGGGCCAACGTCCTGACTTTC. This gives the protein CASSYTVSGANVLTF.